This T cell receptor (beta chain) emerged from a study of T cell responses to AZD1222 COVID-19 vaccine. This clone was seen only once. Sequencing used immunoSEQ multiplex PCR; TCRdb keeps in-frame clones, though not all of them. The table records roughly 140,000 clones, under 95% of them present only once. This TCR came from an adult in good health. This material consisted of peripheral blood, taken on day 0 of AZD1222 vaccination.

CDR3 coding DNA: TGTGCCAGCAGTTTCTCTAGCGGGGTGTCCTACGAGCAGTACTTC. Translating it yields CASSFSSGVSYEQYF. The genes are TRBV27 and TRBJ2-7; 9 nucleotides align to TRBD2. Germline trimming cut 3 bases from V and 1 base from J; bases unmatched to any gene: 4. CDR1 MNHEY and CDR2 SMNVEV come from the germline V gene (reference sequence). The CDR3 contains 15 residues.